This T cell receptor beta chain comes out of a study of blood T cell repertoires in COVID-19. Clones were read by immunoSEQ multiplex PCR, and TCRdb kept only the in-frame ones, dropping some. The sample records roughly 410,000 clones, more than 70% being singletons. In this sample, this clone turned up once. Germline loops: CDR1 MNHEY, CDR2 SVGAGI. V lost 0 bases and J lost 3, with 8 bases in between. The CDR3 runs to 14 residues. This chain uses TRBV6-5 with TRBJ1-1; TRBD1 is a possible D gene (6 bases). The TCR was taken from a woman in her fifties or sixties with COVID-19, enrolled during active disease. Source material: peripheral blood. CDR3 region: CASSYSGQHTEAFF. The CDR3 region has the DNA TGTGCCAGCAGTTACTCCGGACAGCACACTGAAGCTTTCTTT.